This T cell receptor (beta chain) was found in a study of blood T cell repertoires in COVID-19. Turning to the study itself: PBMCs, B-cell-depleted T cells, or T cells were the source of the cDNA or gDNA that made up the material.

Germline V gene data show CDR1 as SQVTM and CDR2 as ANQGSEA. V gave up 6 bases and J gave up 0 bases, with 11 bases separating them. The CDR3 extends over 14 amino acids. Only in-frame clones appear in the TCRdb table, and some are missing; sequencing was by immunoSEQ multiplex PCR. The sample holds about 20,000 clones, more than 85% seen once. The specimen was peripheral blood. V and J are TRBV29-1 and TRBJ1-4; perhaps TRBD1 as D (5 bases). The clonotype comes from a man between 65 and 85 years old with active COVID-19. The CDR3: CSVHTGSTNEKLFF. CDR3 DNA: TGCAGCGTCCATACAGGCTCAACTAATGAAAAACTGTTTTTT.